Detailed here is one TCR beta chain. There are 18 residues in the CDR3. The V gene's germline CDR1 is MNHEY and CDR2 SVGEGT. The ends lost 5 bases at V and 7 bases at J; junction bases unmatched: 12. These data originate in a study of blood T cell repertoires in COVID-19. Only in-frame clones appear in the TCRdb table, and some are missing; sequencing was by immunoSEQ multiplex PCR. The sample has about 140,000 clones, around 88% seen once. This sequence originates from a woman aged 55-69 years with acute or convalescent COVID-19. The genes are TRBV6-2 or TRBV6-3 and TRBJ2-1, with TRBD2 identical over 15 bases. The sample comprised peripheral blood. The DNA of the CDR3 is TGTGCCAGCAGTACTAAGCCGGGACTAGCGGGGGGTGGGAATGAGCAGTTCTTC. It yields the protein CASSTKPGLAGGGNEQFF.